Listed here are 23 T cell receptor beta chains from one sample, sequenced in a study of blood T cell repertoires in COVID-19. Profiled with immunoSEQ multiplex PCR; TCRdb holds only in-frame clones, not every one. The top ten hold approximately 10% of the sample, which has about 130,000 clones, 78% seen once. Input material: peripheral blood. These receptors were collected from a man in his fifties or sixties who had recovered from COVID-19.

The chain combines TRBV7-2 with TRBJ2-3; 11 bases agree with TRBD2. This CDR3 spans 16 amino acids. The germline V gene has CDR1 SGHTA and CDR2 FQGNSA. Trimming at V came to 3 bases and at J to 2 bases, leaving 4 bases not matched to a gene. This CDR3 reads CASSLKLAGATDTQYF. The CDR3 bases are TGTGCCAGCAGCTTGAAACTAGCGGGGGCCACAGATACGCAGTATTTT.

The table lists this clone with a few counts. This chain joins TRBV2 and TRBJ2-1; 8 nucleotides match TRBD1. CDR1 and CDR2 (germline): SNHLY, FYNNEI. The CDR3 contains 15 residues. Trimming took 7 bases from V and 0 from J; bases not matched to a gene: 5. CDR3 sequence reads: CASMEDRGSYNEQFF. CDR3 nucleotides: TGTGCCAGCATGGAAGACAGGGGCTCCTACAATGAGCAGTTCTTC.

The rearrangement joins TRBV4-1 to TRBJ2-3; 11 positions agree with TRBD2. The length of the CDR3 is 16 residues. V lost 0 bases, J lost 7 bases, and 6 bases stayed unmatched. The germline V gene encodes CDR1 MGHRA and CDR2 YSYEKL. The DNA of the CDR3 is TGCGCCAGCAGCCAAGATGCTAGCGGGAGGTGGAATACGCAGTATTTT. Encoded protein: CASSQDASGRWNTQYF.

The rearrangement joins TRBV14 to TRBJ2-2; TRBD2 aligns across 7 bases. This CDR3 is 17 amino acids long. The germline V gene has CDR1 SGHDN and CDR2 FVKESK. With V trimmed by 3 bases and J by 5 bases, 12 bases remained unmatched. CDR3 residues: CASSHSGGRRRTGELFF. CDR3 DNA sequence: TGTGCCAGCAGCCACTCCGGGGGGAGAAGGAGGACCGGGGAGCTGTTTTTT.

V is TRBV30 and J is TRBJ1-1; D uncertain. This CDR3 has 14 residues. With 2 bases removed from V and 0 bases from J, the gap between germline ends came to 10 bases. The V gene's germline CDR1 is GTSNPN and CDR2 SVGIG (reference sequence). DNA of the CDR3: TGTGCCTGGAGTTTGACAAGATTGAACACTGAAGCTTTCTTT. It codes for CAWSLTRLNTEAFF.

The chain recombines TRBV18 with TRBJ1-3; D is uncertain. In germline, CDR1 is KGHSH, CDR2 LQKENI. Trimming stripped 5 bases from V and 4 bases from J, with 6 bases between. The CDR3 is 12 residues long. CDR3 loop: CASSGPGNTIYF. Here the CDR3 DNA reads TGTGCCAGCTCAGGCCCCGGAAACACCATATATTTT.

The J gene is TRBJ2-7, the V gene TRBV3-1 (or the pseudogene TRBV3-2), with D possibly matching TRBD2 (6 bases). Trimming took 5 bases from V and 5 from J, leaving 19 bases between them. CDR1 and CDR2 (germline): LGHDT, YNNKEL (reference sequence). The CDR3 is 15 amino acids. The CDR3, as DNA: TGTGCCAGCAGCGCAAGGGGAGGTTTCGGGGACGAGCAGTACTTC. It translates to CASSARGGFGDEQYF.

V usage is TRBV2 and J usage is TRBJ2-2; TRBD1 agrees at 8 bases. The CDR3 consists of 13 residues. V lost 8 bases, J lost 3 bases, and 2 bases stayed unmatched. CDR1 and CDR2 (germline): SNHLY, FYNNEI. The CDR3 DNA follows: TGTGCCAGCTCGACAGGGGACACCGGGGAGCTGTTTTTT. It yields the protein CASSTGDTGELFF.

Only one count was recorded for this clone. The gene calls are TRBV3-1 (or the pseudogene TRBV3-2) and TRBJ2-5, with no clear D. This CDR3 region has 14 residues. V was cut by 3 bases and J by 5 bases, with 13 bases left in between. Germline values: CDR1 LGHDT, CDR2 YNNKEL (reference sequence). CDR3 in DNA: TGTGCCAGCAGCCATCTGTCCCCCCGGGAGACCCAGTACTTC. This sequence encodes CASSHLSPRETQYF.

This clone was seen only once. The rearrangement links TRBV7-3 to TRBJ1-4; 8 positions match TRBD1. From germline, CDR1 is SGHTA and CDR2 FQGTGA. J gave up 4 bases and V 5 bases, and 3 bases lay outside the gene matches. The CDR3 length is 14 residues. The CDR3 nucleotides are TGTGCCAGCAGCCCGACAGGGGTTAATGAAAAACTGTTTTTT. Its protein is CASSPTGVNEKLFF.

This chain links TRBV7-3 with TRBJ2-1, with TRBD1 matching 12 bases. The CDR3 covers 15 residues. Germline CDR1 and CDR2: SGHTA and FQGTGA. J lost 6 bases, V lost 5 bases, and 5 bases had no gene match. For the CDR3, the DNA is TGTGCCAGCAGCCCCGGGACAGGGGGCCGCAATGAGCAGTTCTTC. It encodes CASSPGTGGRNEQFF.

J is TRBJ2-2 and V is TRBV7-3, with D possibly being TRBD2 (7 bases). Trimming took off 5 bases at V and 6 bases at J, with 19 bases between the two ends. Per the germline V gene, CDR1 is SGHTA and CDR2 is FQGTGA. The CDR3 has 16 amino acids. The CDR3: CASSNRGGGAPGELFF. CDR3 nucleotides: TGTGCCAGCAGCAACCGAGGAGGGGGGGCTCCCGGGGAGCTGTTTTTT.

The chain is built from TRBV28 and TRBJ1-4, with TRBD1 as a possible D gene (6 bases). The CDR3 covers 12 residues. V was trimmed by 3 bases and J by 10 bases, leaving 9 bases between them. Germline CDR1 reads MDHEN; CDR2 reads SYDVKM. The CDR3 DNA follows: TGTGCCAGCAGTTTGGGAGGGGGAAAACTGTTTTTT. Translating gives CASSLGGGKLFF.

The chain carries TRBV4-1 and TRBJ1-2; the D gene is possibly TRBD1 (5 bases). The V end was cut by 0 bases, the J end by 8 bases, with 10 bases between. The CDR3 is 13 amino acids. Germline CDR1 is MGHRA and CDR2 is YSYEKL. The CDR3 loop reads CASSQEQGGGYTF. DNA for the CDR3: TGCGCCAGCAGCCAAGAGCAGGGCGGCGGCTACACCTTC.

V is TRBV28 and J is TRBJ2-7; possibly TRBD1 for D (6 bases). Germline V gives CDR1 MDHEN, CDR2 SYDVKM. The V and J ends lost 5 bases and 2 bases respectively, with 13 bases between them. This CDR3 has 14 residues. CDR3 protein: CASSQGNGAYEQYF. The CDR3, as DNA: TGTGCCAGCAGTCAGGGGAATGGGGCCTACGAGCAGTACTTC. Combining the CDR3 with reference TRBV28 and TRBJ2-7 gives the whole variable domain DVKVTQSSRYLVKRTGEKVFLECVQDMDHENMFWYRQDPGLGLRLIYFSYDVKMKEKGDIPEGYSVSREKKERFSLILESASTNQTSMYLCASSQGNGAYEQYFGPGTRLTVT.

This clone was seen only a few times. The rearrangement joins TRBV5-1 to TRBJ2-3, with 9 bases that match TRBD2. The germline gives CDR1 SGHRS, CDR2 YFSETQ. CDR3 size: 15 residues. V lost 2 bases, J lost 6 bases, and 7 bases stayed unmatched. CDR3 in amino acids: CASSFGGGAYDTQYF. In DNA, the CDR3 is TGCGCCAGCAGCTTCGGCGGGGGGGCTTATGATACGCAGTATTTT.

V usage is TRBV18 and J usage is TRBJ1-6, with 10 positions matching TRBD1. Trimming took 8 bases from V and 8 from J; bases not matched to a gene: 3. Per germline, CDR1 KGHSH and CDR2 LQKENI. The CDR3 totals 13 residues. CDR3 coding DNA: TGTGCCAGCGCCGGGACAGGGGATTCACCCCTCCACTTT. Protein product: CASAGTGDSPLHF.

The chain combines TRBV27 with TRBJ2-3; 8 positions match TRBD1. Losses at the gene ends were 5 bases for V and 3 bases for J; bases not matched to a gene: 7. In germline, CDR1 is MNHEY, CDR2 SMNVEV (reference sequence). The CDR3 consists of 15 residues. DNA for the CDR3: TGTGCCAGCAGTACTCCACAGGGGGGAACAGATACGCAGTATTTT. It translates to CASSTPQGGTDTQYF.

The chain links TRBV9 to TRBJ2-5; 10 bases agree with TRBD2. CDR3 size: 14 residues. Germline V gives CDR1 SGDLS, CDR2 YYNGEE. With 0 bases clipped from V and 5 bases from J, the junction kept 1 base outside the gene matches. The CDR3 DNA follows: TGTGCCAGCAGCGTAGGTAGCGGGGGGGAGACCCAGTACTTC. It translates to CASSVGSGGETQYF.

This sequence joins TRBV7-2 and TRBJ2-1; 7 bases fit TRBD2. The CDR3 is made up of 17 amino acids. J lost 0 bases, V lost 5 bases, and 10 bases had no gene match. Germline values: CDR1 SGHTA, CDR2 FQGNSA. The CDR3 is CASSPPGSGPSYNEQFF. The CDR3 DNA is TGTGCCAGCAGCCCCCCCGGTAGCGGGCCCTCCTACAATGAGCAGTTCTTC. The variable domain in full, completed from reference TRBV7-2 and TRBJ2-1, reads GAGVSQSPSNKVTEKGKDVELRCDPISGHTALYWYRQSLGQGLEFLIYFQGNSAPDKSGLPSDRFSAERTGGSVSTLTIQRTQQEDSAVYLCASSPPGSGPSYNEQFFGPGTRLTVL.

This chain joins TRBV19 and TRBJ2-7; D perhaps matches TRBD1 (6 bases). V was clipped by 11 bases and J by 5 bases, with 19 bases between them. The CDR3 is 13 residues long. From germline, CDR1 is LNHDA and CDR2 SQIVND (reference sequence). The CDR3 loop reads CAPGATGGNEQYF. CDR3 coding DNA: TGTGCCCCCGGGGCGACAGGTGGGAACGAGCAGTACTTC.

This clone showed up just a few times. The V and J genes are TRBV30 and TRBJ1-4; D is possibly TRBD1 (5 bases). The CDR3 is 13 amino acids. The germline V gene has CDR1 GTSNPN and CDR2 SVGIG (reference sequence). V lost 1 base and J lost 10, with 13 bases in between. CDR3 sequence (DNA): TGTGCCTGGAGTGGGTCGACAGAAGGAAAACTGTTTTTT. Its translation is CAWSGSTEGKLFF.

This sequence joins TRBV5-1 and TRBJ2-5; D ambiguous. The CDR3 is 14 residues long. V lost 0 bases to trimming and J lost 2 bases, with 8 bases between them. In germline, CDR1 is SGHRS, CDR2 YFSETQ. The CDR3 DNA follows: TGCGCCAGCAGCTTGGAAACAGAACAAGAGACCCAGTACTTC. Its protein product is CASSLETEQETQYF.